The rows below give T cell receptor beta chains drawn from one sample of a study of CD4 T cells in relation to SARS-CoV-2 and coronaviruses. Assay used: immunoSEQ multiplex PCR; TCRdb lists only in-frame clones, some missing. The top ten clones hold around 28% of a sample with over 15,000 clones, 60% to 80% of them seen once. These receptors have no known antigen. The sequencing input was CD4+ T cells from PBMCs, cultured in vitro. The receptors derive from a human donor in good health. The conserved cysteine and the conserved F or W are not part of the CDR3 here. Fields, in order: D gene, V gene, CDR3 protein. The D gene is left open where the match is weak.

D gene: TRBD1; V gene: TRBV27; CDR3 protein: ASSLTGVTGNTIY
D gene: NA; V gene: TRBV19; CDR3 protein: ASSRAPSEQF
D gene: TRBD1; V gene: TRBV6-1; CDR3 protein: ASSVGTGLSTDTQY
D gene: NA; V gene: TRBV19; CDR3 protein: ASSIAGLINTGELF
D gene: TRBD2; V gene: TRBV28; CDR3 protein: ASSYGTSDTDTQY
D gene: NA; V gene: TRBV4-1; CDR3 protein: ASSQDLQDTEAF
D gene: NA; V gene: TRBV18; CDR3 protein: ASSRPGAEGNEKLF
D gene: NA; V gene: TRBV29-1; CDR3 protein: SVELGVKAF
D gene: NA; V gene: TRBV3-1/TRBV3-2; CDR3 protein: ASSPRDGFSGNTIY
D gene: NA; V gene: TRBV3-1/TRBV3-2; CDR3 protein: ASSGIPTAGNTIY
D gene: NA; V gene: TRBV3-1/TRBV3-2; CDR3 protein: ASSQEGGNQPQH
D gene: NA; V gene: TRBV27; CDR3 protein: ASSQQGASSYEQY
D gene: NA; V gene: TRBV5-1; CDR3 protein: ASARTAGELF
D gene: NA; V gene: TRBV29-1; CDR3 protein: SVESGNTIY
D gene: NA; V gene: TRBV14; CDR3 protein: ASSKQSGNTIY
D gene: NA; V gene: TRBV4-1; CDR3 protein: ASSQYTGNTEAF
D gene: TRBD1; V gene: TRBV5-6; CDR3 protein: ASSFPSTGEDGAF
D gene: NA; V gene: TRBV21-1; CDR3 protein: ASSKASAFQHTSTEQF
D gene: NA; V gene: TRBV9; CDR3 protein: ASSVVGGSKETQY
D gene: NA; V gene: TRBV20-1; CDR3 protein: SAIQVEGYT
D gene: NA; V gene: TRBV23-1; CDR3 protein: ASSQSIVVGHQVTEAF
D gene: NA; V gene: TRBV11-2; CDR3 protein: ASSSAGFGEAF
D gene: NA; V gene: TRBV21-1; CDR3 protein: ASSKLLWDSTDTQY
D gene: NA; V gene: TRBV30; CDR3 protein: AWSDTGQPYTEAF
D gene: TRBD2; V gene: TRBV4-2; CDR3 protein: ASSQDLAVAYGQY
D gene: NA; V gene: TRBV5-1; CDR3 protein: ASSLLTEDSPLH
D gene: NA; V gene: TRBV10-2; CDR3 protein: ASSDDSYYGYT
D gene: TRBD2; V gene: TRBV9; CDR3 protein: ASSVAVAGGPGGEQF
D gene: TRBD2; V gene: TRBV7-9; CDR3 protein: ASSTFSGSSYNEQF
D gene: TRBD1; V gene: TRBV20-1; CDR3 protein: SASFSRGGNSPLH
D gene: NA; V gene: TRBV5-4; CDR3 protein: ASSLAAGATIYGYT
D gene: TRBD1; V gene: TRBV24-1; CDR3 protein: ATSEPGQDLYEQY
D gene: TRBD1; V gene: TRBV6-1; CDR3 protein: ASSDLKTGGSAPLH
D gene: NA; V gene: TRBV11-2; CDR3 protein: ASSSRTEQY
D gene: NA; V gene: TRBV5-1; CDR3 protein: ASSLVNSYEQY
D gene: NA; V gene: TRBV6-4; CDR3 protein: ASSDSGDGYT
D gene: NA; V gene: TRBV27; CDR3 protein: ASSLQGQLNTEAF
D gene: NA; V gene: TRBV30; CDR3 protein: AWSVGGVGNTIY
D gene: TRBD1; V gene: TRBV5-1; CDR3 protein: ASSAAGQHGYT
D gene: NA; V gene: TRBV11-1; CDR3 protein: ASRPQGGEQY
D gene: NA; V gene: TRBV24-1; CDR3 protein: ATSDPGRGGSLNEQF
D gene: NA; V gene: TRBV18; CDR3 protein: ASSPNGGTSGNTIY
D gene: TRBD2; V gene: TRBV5-1; CDR3 protein: ASSLRGAGAAYEQY
D gene: NA; V gene: TRBV30; CDR3 protein: AWMEEWQPQH
D gene: NA; V gene: TRBV6-5; CDR3 protein: ASSSRGDDTEAF
D gene: NA; V gene: TRBV18; CDR3 protein: ASSPPGGSSGNTIY
D gene: NA; V gene: TRBV5-1; CDR3 protein: ASSLEGVGSNQPQH
D gene: TRBD2; V gene: TRBV6-4; CDR3 protein: ASSEVAGSTGELF
D gene: NA; V gene: TRBV10-3; CDR3 protein: AISEKGELETQY
D gene: NA; V gene: TRBV9; CDR3 protein: ASSVESTDTQY
D gene: TRBD2; V gene: TRBV3-1/TRBV3-2; CDR3 protein: ASSPGLAGVAETQY
D gene: TRBD2; V gene: TRBV4-2; CDR3 protein: ASSQDWSGSYNEQF
D gene: NA; V gene: TRBV30; CDR3 protein: AWSQTGPYGYT
D gene: NA; V gene: TRBV30; CDR3 protein: AWGPGRQETQY
D gene: TRBD1; V gene: TRBV19; CDR3 protein: ASSITGADQPQH